This T cell receptor (beta chain) appears in the sequencing data of a study of blood T cell repertoires in COVID-19. Recruits, aged roughly 18 to 89 years, lived in about two dozen US areas. Under the authors' procedure: Amplification from reference gene primers served as the basis for estimated nucleated cell counts. Some clones are missing from TCRdb's copy, which holds only in-frame ones; the method was immunoSEQ multiplex PCR. The V and J calls and clone size are taken from that table; D and trimming were inferred from the DNA. The sample lists approximately 490,000 clones; about nine tenths were seen once. V gave up 0 bases and J gave up 8 bases, with 19 bases separating them. The length of the CDR3 is 16 residues. Germline V gene sequence: CDR1 LNHDA, CDR2 SQIVND (reference sequence).

V and J are TRBV19 and TRBJ1-2; D is perhaps TRBD1 (6 bases). The material sequenced was PBMCs or T cells enriched from blood (not recorded which). This clonotype was obtained from a woman aged 55-70 years who had recovered from COVID-19. The CDR3 sequence is CASSIDPRGGADGYTF. For the CDR3, the DNA is TGTGCCAGTAGTATAGATCCTCGTGGGGGCGCGGACGGCTACACCTTC.